This TCR beta chain was observed in a study of control samples from healthy donors and cancer patients. TCRdb keeps only in-frame clones here, not all; method: immunoSEQ multiplex PCR. The table has roughly 400,000 clones, 80% to 95% seen once; the top ten hold 5% to 8%. V shed 8 bases and J shed 0 bases, with 8 bases lying between them. CDR3 size: 12 residues. Germline V lookup: CDR1 MDHEN, CDR2 SYDVKM. The sample was PBMCs. The TCR originated in a man aged 40-50 years with head and neck cancer. The genes are TRBV28 and TRBJ2-7, with a weak D call TRBD1 (6 bases). In DNA, the CDR3 is TGTGCCAGCTGGGACACCTCCTACGAGCAGTACTTC. Amino acid sequence: CASWDTSYEQYF.